This is a list of T cell receptor beta chains from one sample in a study of vaccination and CD4 T cells after COVID-19. No antigen has been identified for these receptors. Using its own MiXCR run on the PCR reads, TCRdb lists one record per CDR3 protein. Seen here are some 24,000 distinct CDR3 sequences, around 42% observed once, and the top ten hold 3.5% to 5%. The material was CD4+ T cells from blood, cultured in vitro, obtained about 7 months after SARS-CoV-2 vaccination. These receptors all stem from a human donor who had recovered from COVID-19. The conserved cysteine and the conserved F or W are not part of the CDR3 here. The order of the fields is V gene, D gene, clone size, CDR3 protein. The D gene is left open where the match is weak. Expanded clones are given a class, and other clones once, few, many or no size at all.

v_gene: TRBV10-3
d_gene: TRBD1
abundance: .
CDR3aa: AIGQGARDTQY

v_gene: TRBV20-1
d_gene: .
abundance: .
CDR3aa: SARVGPVGGSPLH

v_gene: TRBV6-1
d_gene: TRBD2
abundance: .
CDR3aa: ASSEQLAGDTQY

v_gene: TRBV28
d_gene: TRBD1
abundance: .
CDR3aa: ASRQGANNYGYT

v_gene: TRBV28
d_gene: .
abundance: few
CDR3aa: ASSLGTGWGDTQY

v_gene: TRBV6-1
d_gene: TRBD2
abundance: .
CDR3aa: ASFFRGRDDEQF

v_gene: TRBV28
d_gene: TRBD1
abundance: .
CDR3aa: ASSSQTGLVRDTQY

v_gene: TRBV7-2
d_gene: TRBD2
abundance: .
CDR3aa: ASSSLAGGFVDTQY

v_gene: TRBV6-1
d_gene: TRBD1
abundance: .
CDR3aa: ASRRDRGSPLH

v_gene: TRBV15
d_gene: TRBD1
abundance: .
CDR3aa: ATSRDLGTARGYT

v_gene: TRBV6-5
d_gene: .
abundance: .
CDR3aa: ASSSLDYPDTQY

v_gene: TRBV20-1
d_gene: .
abundance: few
CDR3aa: SARSTLRANTEAF

v_gene: TRBV20-1
d_gene: .
abundance: .
CDR3aa: SARDMGGNTEAF

v_gene: TRBV29-1
d_gene: .
abundance: once
CDR3aa: SVEEYQETQY

v_gene: TRBV20-1
d_gene: TRBD1
abundance: few
CDR3aa: SVRQGALPDTQY

v_gene: TRBV2
d_gene: .
abundance: .
CDR3aa: ASSGGFSYNEQF

v_gene: TRBV19
d_gene: .
abundance: .
CDR3aa: ASSIHRALYSNQPQH

v_gene: TRBV4-1
d_gene: TRBD2
abundance: .
CDR3aa: ASSFETSGRALDTQY

v_gene: TRBV20-1
d_gene: .
abundance: few
CDR3aa: SAIILDRPDTQY

v_gene: TRBV5-1
d_gene: .
abundance: .
CDR3aa: ASSLITGSYGYT

v_gene: TRBV20-1
d_gene: .
abundance: .
CDR3aa: SAPEVDTQY

v_gene: TRBV14
d_gene: .
abundance: .
CDR3aa: ASSQATYQETQY

v_gene: TRBV7-8
d_gene: TRBD1
abundance: .
CDR3aa: ASSFPGGWYEQY

v_gene: TRBV15
d_gene: .
abundance: few
CDR3aa: ATSRGFLGDQETQY

v_gene: TRBV27
d_gene: .
abundance: once
CDR3aa: ASSLRRGVADTQY

v_gene: TRBV6-1
d_gene: TRBD1
abundance: .
CDR3aa: ASSRTGYNSPLH

v_gene: TRBV27
d_gene: TRBD2
abundance: .
CDR3aa: ASSLGSGREETQY

v_gene: TRBV7-3
d_gene: .
abundance: few
CDR3aa: ASSYRVEQF

v_gene: TRBV6-1
d_gene: .
abundance: .
CDR3aa: ASSQQVRDNSPLH

v_gene: TRBV20-1
d_gene: .
abundance: few
CDR3aa: SEGAYEQY

v_gene: TRBV6-1
d_gene: TRBD2
abundance: .
CDR3aa: ASSDGTSGRYEQY

v_gene: TRBV20-1
d_gene: TRBD2
abundance: .
CDR3aa: SASPPGREFYNEQF

v_gene: TRBV15
d_gene: .
abundance: .
CDR3aa: ATSRDIRRQETQY

v_gene: TRBV20-1
d_gene: .
abundance: .
CDR3aa: SARDLSRDQPQH

v_gene: TRBV7-2
d_gene: TRBD2
abundance: .
CDR3aa: ASSSGLAGYNEQF

v_gene: TRBV5-8
d_gene: TRBD2
abundance: .
CDR3aa: ASSRRGAETQY

v_gene: TRBV20-1
d_gene: .
abundance: .
CDR3aa: SASRRHYGYT

v_gene: TRBV15
d_gene: .
abundance: medium-sized
CDR3aa: ATSRVATGQGSPLH

v_gene: TRBV5-6
d_gene: .
abundance: .
CDR3aa: ASSLRFIQETQY

v_gene: TRBV6-1
d_gene: .
abundance: few
CDR3aa: ASSEVGASVGYT

v_gene: TRBV7-9
d_gene: .
abundance: .
CDR3aa: ASSLGGGPNTEAF

v_gene: TRBV6-1
d_gene: .
abundance: .
CDR3aa: ASSVTYNEQF

v_gene: TRBV10-3
d_gene: .
abundance: few
CDR3aa: AISVSGTNYEQY

v_gene: TRBV7-3
d_gene: .
abundance: .
CDR3aa: ASSLFGTILETQY

v_gene: TRBV28
d_gene: .
abundance: few
CDR3aa: ASSLRSEAF